Each of the 21 T cell receptor beta chains below was sequenced from the same sample in a study of OX40 agonist ivuxolimab in advanced cancers. The library was generated by the immunoSEQ multiplex PCR assay. In TCRdb, the immuneACCESS table is reduced to in-frame sequences with V and J assigned. These tables do not hold every clone; where another copy was compared, an unresolved V gene accounts for under half, and the others remain unexplained. In this sample the table shows about 62,000 clones, about 85% of which occur a single time. 4% of the sample is in the top ten clones. The sample consisted of CD4+ or CD8+ T cells sorted from blood, taken in a trial of the OX40 agonist ivuxolimab. These receptors were collected from an adult with an advanced solid tumor such as melanoma, head and neck, liver or kidney cancer.

The genes are TRBV5-8 and TRBJ2-1; 7 positions agree with TRBD1. The CDR3 totals 14 residues. V was pared by 4 bases and J by 1 base, with 2 bases of the junction left unmatched. CDR1 is SGHTS, CDR2 YDEGEE, per germline. The CDR3 region has the DNA TGTGCCAGCAGCACCAGGGGGTCCTACAATGAGCAGTTCTTC. This gives the protein CASSTRGSYNEQFF.

V gene TRBV19 combines with J gene TRBJ2-5, with D possibly being TRBD1 (6 bases). V lost 4 bases to trimming and J lost 2 bases, with 11 bases between them. Germline CDR1 is LNHDA and CDR2 is SQIVND (reference sequence). The CDR3 runs 14 residues. CDR3 sequence (DNA): TGTGCCAGTAGTACCCGACAGGTTCAAGAGACCCAGTACTTC. Amino acid sequence: CASSTRQVQETQYF.

This clone was seen just once. The genes are TRBV11-1 and TRBJ2-7; D gene uncertain. This CDR3 has 13 amino acids. The V gene lost 2 bases and the J gene lost 5 bases, with 10 bases spanning the gap. Germline lookup yields CDR1 SGHAT and CDR2 FQDESV (reference sequence). The CDR3 DNA reads TGTGCCAGCAGCTTATCCCTACGGGACGAGCAGTACTTC. Its translation is CASSLSLRDEQYF. Drawing the rest from reference TRBV11-1 and TRBJ2-7, the complete variable domain is EAEVAQSPRYKITEKSQAVAFWCDPISGHATLYWYRQILGQGPELLVQFQDESVVDDSQLPKDRFSAERLKGVDSTLKIQPAELGDSAMYLCASSLSLRDEQYFGPGTRLTVT.

The genes are TRBV9 and TRBJ2-3; the D is unclear. V lost 3 bases and J 6 bases, leaving 11 bases between the germline ends. The CDR3 has 13 residues. Per germline, CDR1 SGDLS and CDR2 YYNGEE. CDR3 DNA: TGTGCCAGCAGCGCCCCGACCGAGGATACGCAGTATTTT. The encoded protein is CASSAPTEDTQYF.

V usage is TRBV28 and J usage is TRBJ2-1, with D tentatively TRBD2 (6 bases). Between the trimmed V and J ends, which lost 2 bases and 2 bases, there was a span of 10 bases. Germline CDR1 MDHEN, CDR2 SYDVKM. The CDR3 runs 15 residues. The CDR3 DNA follows: TGTGCCAGCAGTTTAAGGCGGGGAGCCTACAATGAGCAGTTCTTC. It codes for CASSLRRGAYNEQFF. Based on the CDR3 plus reference TRBV28 and TRBJ2-1, the full variable domain is DVKVTQSSRYLVKRTGEKVFLECVQDMDHENMFWYRQDPGLGLRLIYFSYDVKMKEKGDIPEGYSVSREKKERFSLILESASTNQTSMYLCASSLRRGAYNEQFFGPGTRLTVL.

This sequence joins TRBV13 and TRBJ1-6, with a weak D call TRBD1 (5 bases). V was pared by 4 bases and J by 11 bases, with 15 bases between. This CDR3 region has 14 residues. Germline V gives CDR1 PRHDT, CDR2 FYEKMQ (reference sequence). The CDR3 DNA follows: TGTGCCAGCAGCTCCCGGGACTATGTGGCACCCCTCCACTTT. As protein: CASSSRDYVAPLHF.

The V and J genes are TRBV30 and TRBJ2-1; D is unresolved. V was pared by 5 bases and J by 9 bases, with 14 bases between. The V gene's germline CDR1 is GTSNPN and CDR2 SVGIG (reference sequence). The CDR3 is 12 amino acids. In nucleotides, the CDR3 is TGTGCCTGGTCCAGGAGCGAATTTGAGCAGTTCTTC. Amino acid sequence: CAWSRSEFEQFF.

The J gene is TRBJ1-1, the V gene TRBV7-9; D perhaps matches TRBD1 (5 bases). The CDR3 spans 16 residues. Per the germline V gene, CDR1 is SEHNR and CDR2 is FQNEAQ (reference sequence). Trimming left V 2 bases short and J 3 bases short, with 16 bases between. CDR3 DNA: TGTGCCAGCAGCTTACGGGACCTTCAAGAGGACACTGAAGCTTTCTTT. This codes for CASSLRDLQEDTEAFF.

This clone occurred a few times. The V call is TRBV6-5, the J call TRBJ2-5; unclear D gene. Trimming cost V 0 bases and J 6 bases, with 11 bases left between them. This CDR3 region has 14 residues. Germline CDR1 MNHEY, CDR2 SVGAGI. CDR3: CASSYSGSLQTQYF. The CDR3 DNA sequence: TGTGCCAGCAGTTACTCGGGGTCCTTACAGACCCAGTACTTC.

The chain recombines TRBV9 with TRBJ2-7, with D possibly TRBD1 on 5 matching bases. Trimming cost V 2 bases and J 4 bases, with 16 bases left between them. CDR1 and CDR2 from the germline V gene are SGDLS and YYNGEE. The CDR3 is 15 amino acids. As DNA, the CDR3 is TGTGCCAGCAGCGTCGACCAGGACATTATTTACGAGCAGTACTTC. This codes for CASSVDQDIIYEQYF.

The genes are TRBV15 and TRBJ2-7, with a possible D match to TRBD2 (5 bases). Germline V gene data show CDR1 as LNHNV and CDR2 as YYDKDF (reference sequence). V was shortened by 3 bases and J by 0 bases, with 12 bases between the two germline ends. This CDR3 is built from 15 residues. CDR3 sequence: CATSRFRGFSYEQYF. In nucleotides, the CDR3 is TGTGCCACCAGCAGGTTTCGGGGTTTCTCCTACGAGCAGTACTTC.

V usage is TRBV6-1 and J usage is TRBJ1-6, with no clear D. CDR3 length equals 9 residues. CDR1 is MNHNS, CDR2 SASEGT, per germline. CDR3 in amino acids: CAQTTRLHF. The CDR3, as DNA: TGTGCTCAGACAACACGTCTCCACTTT.

This chain connects TRBV23-1 to TRBJ2-7; D remains unclear. TRBV23-1 is reported as an ORF; its role is uncertain. This CDR3 is built from 14 residues. V dropped 3 bases and J dropped 3 bases, with 12 bases sitting between them. The CDR3 coding sequence is TGCGCCAGCAGTCAGGGTTTTTCTAACTACGAGCAGTACTTC. Translation: CASSQGFSNYEQYF.

The chain has TRBV30 and TRBJ2-7; D may be TRBD2 (5 bases). V lost 1 base and J lost 2, with 6 bases in between. The CDR3 is 12 amino acids. CDR1 and CDR2 from the germline V gene are GTSNPN and SVGIG (reference sequence). The CDR3 DNA reads TGTGCCTGGAGTGGACTAACCTACGAGCAGTACTTC. Translating gives CAWSGLTYEQYF.

This chain joins TRBV11-2 and TRBJ2-7; TRBD1 might be the D (5 bases). V lost 4 bases to trimming and J lost 7 bases, with 14 bases between them. This CDR3 is 13 amino acids long. Germline loops: CDR1 SGHAT, CDR2 FQNNGV. CDR3 sequence reads: CASSYDPGQEQYF. DNA for the CDR3: TGTGCCAGCAGCTATGACCCAGGGCAGGAGCAGTACTTC.

The chain recombines TRBV18 with TRBJ2-3, with 12 positions matching TRBD2. Trimming took 5 bases from V and 7 from J; bases not matched to a gene: 16. The CDR3 has 18 residues. CDR1 KGHSH and CDR2 LQKENI come from the germline V gene. This CDR3 reads CASSALLAGGQQANTQYF. The CDR3 region has the DNA TGTGCCAGCTCAGCTTTACTAGCGGGGGGCCAGCAGGCAAATACGCAGTATTTT. The whole variable domain, remainder taken from reference TRBV18 and TRBJ2-3, is NAGVMQNPRHLVRRRGQEARLRCSPMKGHSHVYWYRQLPEEGLKFMVYLQKENIIDESGMPKERFSAEFPKEGPSILRIQQVVRGDSAAYFCASSALLAGGQQANTQYFGPGTRLTVL.

The chain couples TRBV2 to TRBJ1-5; D uncertain. V dropped 4 bases and J dropped 0 bases, with 13 bases sitting between them. Germline V gene lookup returns CDR1 SNHLY and CDR2 FYNNEI. This CDR3 spans 16 amino acids. The CDR3, as DNA: TGTGCCAGCAGTGTGTCGGGGTCGCATAGCAATCAGCCCCAGCATTTT. Its protein is CASSVSGSHSNQPQHF.

This chain joins TRBV30 and TRBJ2-7, with 10 positions matching TRBD1. V was clipped by 5 bases and J by 3 bases; unmatched bases: 7. Germline CDR1 and CDR2: GTSNPN and SVGIG (reference sequence). The CDR3 runs 14 residues. The CDR3 reads CAWSTGTGDYEQYF. Written as DNA, the CDR3 is TGTGCCTGGTCTACCGGGACAGGGGACTACGAGCAGTACTTC.

This chain links TRBV6-6 with TRBJ2-5, with D maybe TRBD2 (6 bases). The CDR3 sequence is 13 residues long. V was trimmed by 5 bases and J by 5 bases, leaving 12 bases between them. Germline V gene lookup returns CDR1 MNHNY and CDR2 SVGAGI (reference sequence). The DNA of the CDR3 is TGTGCCAGCAGTCGCGGGACCCGGGAGACCCAGTACTTC. Its translation is CASSRGTRETQYF.

J is TRBJ2-3 and V is TRBV5-1; 12 nucleotides align to TRBD2. The junction had 7 bases not matched to a gene; V was cut back by 4 bases and J by 4 bases. The V gene's germline CDR1 is SGHRS and CDR2 YFSETQ. CDR3 length: 16 residues. The CDR3 loop is CASSTASGRASDTQYF. The CDR3 DNA reads TGCGCCAGCAGCACCGCTAGCGGGAGGGCCTCAGATACGCAGTATTTT.

This clone was recorded once. The CDR3 here is CASSLVWGLSEKLFF. The CDR3 DNA follows: TGTGCCAGCAGTCTCGTGTGGGGCTTGAGTGAAAAACTGTTTTTT. V gene TRBV28 combines with J gene TRBJ1-4; D is perhaps TRBD1 (5 bases). Per germline, CDR1 MDHEN and CDR2 SYDVKM. The CDR3 has 15 residues. Trimming stripped 5 bases from V and 7 bases from J, with 17 bases between. Looking up the rest from reference TRBV28 and TRBJ1-4 gives the full variable domain: DVKVTQSSRYLVKRTGEKVFLECVQDMDHENMFWYRQDPGLGLRLIYFSYDVKMKEKGDIPEGYSVSREKKERFSLILESASTNQTSMYLCASSLVWGLSEKLFFGSGTQLSVL.